This T cell receptor (beta chain) derives from a study of T cell changes during pregnancy in multiple sclerosis. Assay used: immunoSEQ multiplex PCR; TCRdb lists only in-frame clones, some missing. This sample yields about 120,000 clones, of which about 93% are seen a single time; 6.2% belongs to the top ten. The count of this clone is one. The V and J ends lost 3 bases and 12 bases, in that order; junction bases with no gene match: 5. The CDR3 is made up of 11 amino acids. Germline V lookup: CDR1 DFQATT, CDR2 SNEGSKA (reference sequence). Sequenced here: peripheral blood, sampled before pregnancy. The TCR originated in a female donor with multiple sclerosis, enrolled in a pregnancy study. The V gene is TRBV20-1, the J gene TRBJ2-1; TRBD2 matches at 7 bases. The CDR3 reads CSASLPGGQFF. The CDR3 DNA reads as TGCAGTGCTAGTTTGCCGGGAGGGCAGTTCTTC.